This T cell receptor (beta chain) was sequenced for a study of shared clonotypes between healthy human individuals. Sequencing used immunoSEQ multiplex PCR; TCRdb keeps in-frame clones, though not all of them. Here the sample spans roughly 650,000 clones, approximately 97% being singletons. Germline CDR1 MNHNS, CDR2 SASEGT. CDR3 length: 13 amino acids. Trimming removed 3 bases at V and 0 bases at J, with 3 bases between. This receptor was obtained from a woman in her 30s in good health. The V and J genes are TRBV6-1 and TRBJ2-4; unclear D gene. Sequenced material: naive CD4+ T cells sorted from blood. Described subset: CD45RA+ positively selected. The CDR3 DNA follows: TGTGCCAGCAGTGATCTAGCCAAAAACATTCAGTACTTC. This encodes CASSDLAKNIQYF.